This TCR beta chain stems from a study of T-cell memory formation after mild COVID-19. About the study: In these data, TCR clusters were largely donor specific.

Note on this clonotype: The antigen remains undetermined.

Findings and limits, study-wide: Contracting clones localized mainly to CM and EM when CD4+ and mainly to EMRA when CD8+. Clones that contracted from day 15 to 85 had balanced CD4/CD8; later expanders were CD4+ biased. Cross-reactive memory appears to have joined, as suggested by some responding clones showing up in pre-infection memory.

CDR1 is MNHEY, CDR2 SVGAGI, per germline. V was cut by 5 bases and J by 4 bases, with 11 bases left in between. The CDR3 loop spans 13 amino acids. TCRdb reprocessed the 5' RACE reads via MiXCR and lists one record per CDR3 protein. Here the sample spans roughly 110,000 distinct CDR3 sequences, 13% to 15% being singletons. V usage is TRBV6-5 and J usage is TRBJ1-2; perhaps TRBD1 as D (6 bases). Sequenced sample: PBMCs or a T cell subset sorted from them (not recorded which). The TCR was taken from a young man who had mild COVID-19 (a few samples of this study predate the infection). Cell type and time point are not known. DNA of the CDR3: TGTGCCAGCAGTACAGGGCCCGTCTATGGCTACACCTTC. Its protein product is CASSTGPVYGYTF.